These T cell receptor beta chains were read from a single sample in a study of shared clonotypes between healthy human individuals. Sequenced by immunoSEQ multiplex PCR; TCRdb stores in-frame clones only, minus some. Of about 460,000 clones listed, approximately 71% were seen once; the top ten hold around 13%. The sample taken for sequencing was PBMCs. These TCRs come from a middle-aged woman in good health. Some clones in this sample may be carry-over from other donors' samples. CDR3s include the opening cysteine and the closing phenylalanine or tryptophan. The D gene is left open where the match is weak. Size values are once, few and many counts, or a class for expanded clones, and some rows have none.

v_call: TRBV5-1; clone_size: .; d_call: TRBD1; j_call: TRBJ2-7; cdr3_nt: TGCGCCAGCAGCCCCCTGGGACAGGGCACTAACGAGCAGTACTTC; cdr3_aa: CASSPLGQGTNEQYF
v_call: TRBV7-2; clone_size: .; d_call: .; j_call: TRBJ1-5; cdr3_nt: TGTGCCAGCAGCTTTAGGGGTCATAGCAATCAGCCCCAGCATTTT; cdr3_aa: CASSFRGHSNQPQHF
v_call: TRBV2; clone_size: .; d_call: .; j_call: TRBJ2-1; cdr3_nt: TGTGCCAGCAGGAATAGCGGAGGCTCCTACAATGAGCAGTTCTTC; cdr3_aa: CASRNSGGSYNEQFF
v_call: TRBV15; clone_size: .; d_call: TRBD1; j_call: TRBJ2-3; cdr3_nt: TGTGCCACCAGCGCGGACAGGGGGCGAGATACGCAGTATTTT; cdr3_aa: CATSADRGRDTQYF
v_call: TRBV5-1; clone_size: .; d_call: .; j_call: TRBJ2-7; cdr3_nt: TGCGCCAGCAGCTTGTCGAGTGGAAGTTACGAGCAGTACTTC; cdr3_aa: CASSLSSGSYEQYF
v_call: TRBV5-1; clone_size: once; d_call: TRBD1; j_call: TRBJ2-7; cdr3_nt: TGCGCCAGCAGCTTGGTCCCTTTGACAGGGGGAGGAGGCGAGCAGTACTTC; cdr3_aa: CASSLVPLTGGGGEQYF
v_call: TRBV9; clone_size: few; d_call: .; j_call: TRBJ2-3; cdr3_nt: TGTGCCAGCAGCGGGAGGACGCTAGATACGCAGTATTTT; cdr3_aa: CASSGRTLDTQYF
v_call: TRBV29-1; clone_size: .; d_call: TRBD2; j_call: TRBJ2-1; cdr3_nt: TGCAGCGTGCCTAGCGGGGCAAACAATGAGCAGTTCTTC; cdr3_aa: CSVPSGANNEQFF
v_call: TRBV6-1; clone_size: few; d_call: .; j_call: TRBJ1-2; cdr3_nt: TGTGCCAGCAGTGCCCCCTGGGAGGAACGGGGCTACACCTTC; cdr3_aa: CASSAPWEERGYTF
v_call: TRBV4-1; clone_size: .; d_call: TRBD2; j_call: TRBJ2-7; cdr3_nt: TGCGCCAGCAGCCCTAGACTAGCGGGGTTCAATTACGAGCAGTACTTC; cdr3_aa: CASSPRLAGFNYEQYF
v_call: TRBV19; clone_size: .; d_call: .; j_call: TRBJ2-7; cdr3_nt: TGTGCCAGTAGTATACTCCACGAGCAGTACTTC; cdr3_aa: CASSILHEQYF
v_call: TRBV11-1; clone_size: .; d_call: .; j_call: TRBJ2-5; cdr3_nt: TGTGCCAGCAGCTTTAATCTCGGAGGCCAAGAGACCCAGTACTTC; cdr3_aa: CASSFNLGGQETQYF
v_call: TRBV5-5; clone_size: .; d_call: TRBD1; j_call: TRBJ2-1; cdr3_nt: TGTGCCAGCAGCTTCCATGACAGGGGGGCTGAGCAGTTCTTC; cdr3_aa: CASSFHDRGAEQFF
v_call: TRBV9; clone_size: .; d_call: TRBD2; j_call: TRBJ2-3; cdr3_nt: TGTGCCAGCAGCGTAGAGGGGACTAGCGGGATCGATACGCAGTATTTT; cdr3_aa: CASSVEGTSGIDTQYF
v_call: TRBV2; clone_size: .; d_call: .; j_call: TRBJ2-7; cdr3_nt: TGTGCCAGCAGGGCGGACTTCCACTCTTACGAGCAGTACTTC; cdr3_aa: CASRADFHSYEQYF
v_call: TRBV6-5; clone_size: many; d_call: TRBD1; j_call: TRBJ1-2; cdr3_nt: TGTGCCAGCAGTAACCCGACAGGGGGCAGCTATGGCTACACCTTC; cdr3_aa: CASSNPTGGSYGYTF
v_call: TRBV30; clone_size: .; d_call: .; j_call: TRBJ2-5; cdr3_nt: TGTGCCTGGAGTAAACCTGGGACCCAGTTTGGAGAGACCCAGTACTTC; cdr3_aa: CAWSKPGTQFGETQYF
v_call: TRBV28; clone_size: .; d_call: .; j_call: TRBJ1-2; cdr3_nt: TGTGCCAGCAGTTTTGCCCGGCCTTATGGCTACACCTTC; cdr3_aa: CASSFARPYGYTF
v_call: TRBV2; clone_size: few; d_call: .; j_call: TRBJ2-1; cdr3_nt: TGTGCCAGTCCCCCGCGCCATGAGCAGTTCTTC; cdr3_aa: CASPPRHEQFF
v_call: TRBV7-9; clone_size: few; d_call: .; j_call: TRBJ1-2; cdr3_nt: TGTGCCAGCAGCATAGACGGAATCTATGGCTACACCTTC; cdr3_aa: CASSIDGIYGYTF
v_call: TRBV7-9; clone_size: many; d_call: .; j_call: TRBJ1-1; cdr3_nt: TGTGCCAGCAGCAAAGGTGGGGGCGCAGGTGAAGCTTTCTTT; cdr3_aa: CASSKGGGAGEAFF
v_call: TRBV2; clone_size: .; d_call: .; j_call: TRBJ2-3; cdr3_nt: TGTGCCACCCGCGGAAGGGTTCATACAGATACGCAGTATTTT; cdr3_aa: CATRGRVHTDTQYF
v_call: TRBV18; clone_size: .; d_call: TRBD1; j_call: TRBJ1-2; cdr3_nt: TGTGCCAGCTCAAATCGGACAGGGGGCAGTGGCTACACCTTC; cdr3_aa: CASSNRTGGSGYTF
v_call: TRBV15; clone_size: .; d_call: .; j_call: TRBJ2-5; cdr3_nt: TGTGCCACCAGCAGGGGGACCCCACCGGGAGAGACCCAGTACTTC; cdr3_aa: CATSRGTPPGETQYF
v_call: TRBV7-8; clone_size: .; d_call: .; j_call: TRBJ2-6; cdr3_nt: TGTGCCAGCAGCCGGCGTGGGGTAACTGGGGCCAACGTCCTGACTTTC; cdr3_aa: CASSRRGVTGANVLTF
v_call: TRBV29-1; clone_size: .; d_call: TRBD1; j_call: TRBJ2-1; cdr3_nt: TGCAGCGTTGAAGTCGGGACAGGGAGGTTCTTC; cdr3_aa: CSVEVGTGRFF
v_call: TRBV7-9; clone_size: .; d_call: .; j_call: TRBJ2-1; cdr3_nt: TGTGCCAGCAGCTTTAGTAGCTCCTACAATGAGCAGTTCTTC; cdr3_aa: CASSFSSSYNEQFF
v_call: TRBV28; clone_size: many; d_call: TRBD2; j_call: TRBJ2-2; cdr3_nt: TGTGCCAGCAGTCCCGGACTAGATCGGAGCACCGGGGAGCTGTTTTTT; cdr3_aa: CASSPGLDRSTGELFF
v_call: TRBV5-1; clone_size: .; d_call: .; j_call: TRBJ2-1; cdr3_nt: TGCGCCAGCAGCTTGGTCCTAGGGGCTCGCAATGAGCAGTTCTTC; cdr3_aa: CASSLVLGARNEQFF
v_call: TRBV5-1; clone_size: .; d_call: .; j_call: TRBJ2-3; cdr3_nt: TGCGCCAGCAGCTTGGGATGGGGGACTCGCACAGATACGCAGTATTTT; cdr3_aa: CASSLGWGTRTDTQYF
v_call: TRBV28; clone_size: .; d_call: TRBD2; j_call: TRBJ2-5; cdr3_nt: TGTGCCAGCAGTCTGGCAGGGACTAGCGGGAGGAGGAAGACCCAGTACTTC; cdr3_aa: CASSLAGTSGRRKTQYF
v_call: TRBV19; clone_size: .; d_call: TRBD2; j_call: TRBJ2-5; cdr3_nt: TGTGCCAGTAGTCCGTGGCGGGAGGCGGAAGGTATAGAGACCCAGTACTTC; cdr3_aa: CASSPWREAEGIETQYF
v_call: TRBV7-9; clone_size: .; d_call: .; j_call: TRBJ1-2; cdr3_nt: TGTGCCAGCAGCCCGGACGACTATGGCTACACCTTC; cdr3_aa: CASSPDDYGYTF
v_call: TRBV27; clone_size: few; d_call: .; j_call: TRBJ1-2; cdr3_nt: TGTGCCAGCAGTTTAGGGGCCAACTATGGCTACACCTTC; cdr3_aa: CASSLGANYGYTF
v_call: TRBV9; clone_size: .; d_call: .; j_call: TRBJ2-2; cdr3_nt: TGTGCCAGCAGCGTAGGAGGCGCGGGGAGCACCGGGGAGCTGTTTTTT; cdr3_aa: CASSVGGAGSTGELFF
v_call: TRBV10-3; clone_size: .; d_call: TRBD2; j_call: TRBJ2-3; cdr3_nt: TGTGCCATCAGTGCAGCGGGAGGCACAGATACGCAGTATTTT; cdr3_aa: CAISAAGGTDTQYF
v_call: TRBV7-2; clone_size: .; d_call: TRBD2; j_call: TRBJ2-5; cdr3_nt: TGTGCCAGCAGCTTAGAGGGGACTAGCGGGGTAGAGACCCAGTACTTC; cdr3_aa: CASSLEGTSGVETQYF
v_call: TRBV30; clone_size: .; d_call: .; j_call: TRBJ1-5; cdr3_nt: TGTGCCTGGAGTGCAGGGGATCAGCCCCAGCATTTT; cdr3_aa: CAWSAGDQPQHF
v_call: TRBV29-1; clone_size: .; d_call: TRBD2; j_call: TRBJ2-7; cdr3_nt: TGCAGCGTTGGCCTACTAGCGGGAGACTACGAGCAGTACTTC; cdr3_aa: CSVGLLAGDYEQYF
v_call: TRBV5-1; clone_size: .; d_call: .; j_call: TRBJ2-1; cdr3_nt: TGCGCCAGCAGCTTGCAACAGGTCTATGAGCAGTTCTTC; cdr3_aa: CASSLQQVYEQFF
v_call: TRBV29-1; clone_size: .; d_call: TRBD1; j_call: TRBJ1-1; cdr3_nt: TGCAGCGGGAAGGACAGGGTCGCTGAAGCTTTCTTT; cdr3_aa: CSGKDRVAEAFF
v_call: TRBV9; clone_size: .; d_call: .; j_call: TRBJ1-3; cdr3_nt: TGTGCCAGCAGCGTAGGAGAGGGGAACTCTGGAAACACCATATATTTT; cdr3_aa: CASSVGEGNSGNTIYF
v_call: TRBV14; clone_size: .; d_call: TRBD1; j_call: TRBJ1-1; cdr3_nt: TGTGCCAGCAGCGCCAGGGGGTCCTCCGAAGCTTTCTTT; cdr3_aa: CASSARGSSEAFF
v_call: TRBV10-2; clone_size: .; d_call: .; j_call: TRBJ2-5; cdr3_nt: TGCGCCAGCAGTGTTGAAGAGACCCAGTACTTC; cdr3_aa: CASSVEETQYF
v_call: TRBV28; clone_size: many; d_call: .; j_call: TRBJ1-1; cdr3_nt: TGTGCCAGCAGAGAACAGACGAACACTGAAGCTTTCTTT; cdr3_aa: CASREQTNTEAFF
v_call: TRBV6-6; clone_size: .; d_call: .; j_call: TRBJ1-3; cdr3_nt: TGCGGGGGAAGGGACTCCAGAGGCCCTGGAAACACCATATATTTT; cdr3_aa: CGGRDSRGPGNTIYF
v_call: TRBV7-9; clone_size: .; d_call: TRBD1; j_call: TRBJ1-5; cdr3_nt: TGTGCCAGCAGCCTCAGTGTGGGACAGGTCATCCAGCCCCAGCATTTT; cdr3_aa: CASSLSVGQVIQPQHF